This T cell receptor (beta chain) was captured by sequencing in a study of T cell repertoires in cytomegalovirus infection. Background on the study: The public TCR beta signatures pointed to both CMV infection and matching HLA type. Study-level results: Carriage of CMV together with the relevant HLA was identifiable through cumulative public TCR beta family frequency. There were HLA-C-restricted CMV-specific TCR beta clonotypes dominating the ex vivo response.

Using its own MiXCR run on the reads, TCRdb lists one record per CDR3 protein. The table shows about 68,000 distinct CDR3 sequences, with approximately 24% occurring only once. To note about this clonotype: Its antigen is undetermined.

The germline CDR1 and CDR2 sequences are MNHEY and SVGAGI. Between the trimmed V and J ends, which lost 7 bases and 8 bases, there was a span of 20 bases. The CDR3 is 14 amino acids. This TCR derives from a human donor in good health (CMV status not recorded). Some clones in this sample may be carry-over from other donors' samples. The genes are TRBV6-5 and TRBJ1-2; the D is unclear. Sequences were obtained from PBMCs, sequenced either directly or after in vitro stimulation (not recorded which). CDR3 sequence reads: CASIPTPAGGGYTF. The DNA for the CDR3 is TGTGCCAGCATTCCTACCCCGGCCGGTGGGGGCTACACCTTC.